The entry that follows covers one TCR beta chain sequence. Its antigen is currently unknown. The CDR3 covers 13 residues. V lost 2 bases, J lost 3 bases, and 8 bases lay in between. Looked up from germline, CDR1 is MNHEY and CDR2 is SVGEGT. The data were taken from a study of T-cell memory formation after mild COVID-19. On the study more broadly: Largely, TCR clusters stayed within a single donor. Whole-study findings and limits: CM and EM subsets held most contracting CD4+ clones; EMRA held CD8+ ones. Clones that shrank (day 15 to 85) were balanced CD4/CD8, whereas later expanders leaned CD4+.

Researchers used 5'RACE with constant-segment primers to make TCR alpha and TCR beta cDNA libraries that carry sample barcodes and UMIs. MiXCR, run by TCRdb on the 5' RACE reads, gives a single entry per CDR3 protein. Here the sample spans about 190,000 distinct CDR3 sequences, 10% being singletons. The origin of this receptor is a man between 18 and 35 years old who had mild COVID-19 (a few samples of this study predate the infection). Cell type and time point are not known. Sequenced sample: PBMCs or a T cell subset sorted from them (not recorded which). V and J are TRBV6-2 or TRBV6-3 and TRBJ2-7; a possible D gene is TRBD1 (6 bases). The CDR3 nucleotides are TGTGCCAGCAGTTACGCACAGGGCTACGAGCAGTACGTC. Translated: CASSYAQGYEQYV.